Shown below are 8 T cell receptor beta chains from a single sample sequenced in a study of blood T cells in healthy people across ages. A second about 6 to 11 cycle PCR used barcoded and J-beta primers. TCRdb reanalysed the 5' RACE reads using MiXCR and keeps one entry per CDR3 protein. Of around 1,900,000 distinct CDR3 sequences in the sample, approximately 40% were seen once. The sequencing sample was made of blood. These receptors were taken from a human donor in good health.

This clonotype has just one count. The V call is TRBV13, the J call TRBJ2-7; 7 bases are a match to TRBD1. The CDR3 is 14 amino acids. V was pared by 5 bases and J by 5 bases, with 9 bases of the junction left unmatched. Germline-derived CDR1 and CDR2 are PRHDT and FYEKMQ (reference sequence). This CDR3 reads CASSRQGSDHEQYF. The CDR3 nucleotides are TGTGCCAGCAGCCGACAGGGAAGTGATCACGAGCAGTACTTC.

The V gene is TRBV20-1, the J gene TRBJ2-1; 7 bases map to TRBD2. CDR1 DFQATT and CDR2 SNEGSKA come from the germline V gene (reference sequence). This CDR3 has 13 residues. V lost 5 bases and J lost 10; bases outside the gene matches: 11. The CDR3 here is CSAERETTYEQFF. CDR3 nucleotide sequence: TGCAGTGCTGAGCGGGAAACTACCTACGAGCAGTTCTTC.

This clonotype was found a few times. The genes are TRBV29-1 and TRBJ1-2; possibly TRBD1 for D (5 bases). This CDR3 has 11 amino acids. V gave up 7 bases and J gave up 1 base, with 7 bases separating them. The germline gives CDR1 SQVTM, CDR2 ANQGSEA. This CDR3 is CSATDNYGYTF. The CDR3 bases are TGCAGCGCGACAGATAACTATGGCTACACCTTC. The full variable domain, rest sourced from reference TRBV29-1 and TRBJ1-2, is SAVISQKPSRDICQRGTSLTIQCQVDSQVTMMFWYRQQPGQSLTLIATANQGSEATYESGFVIDKFPISRPNLTFSTLTVSNMSPEDSSIYLCSATDNYGYTFGSGTRLTVV.

This clonotype turned up a few times. V usage is TRBV4-3 and J usage is TRBJ2-3; D gene unclear. The CDR3 is 16 residues long. The V gene lost 0 bases and the J gene lost 0 bases, with 10 bases spanning the gap. The V gene's germline CDR1 is LGHNA and CDR2 YSLEER. CDR3 DNA: TGCGCCAGCAGCCAAGATACCGGACCTAGCACAGATACGCAGTATTTT. It encodes CASSQDTGPSTDTQYF.

The CDR3 DNA follows: TGTGCCAGCAGCGTTATCCAGGGAACTGAAGCTTTCTTT. Residues: CASSVIQGTEAFF. The gene calls are TRBV7-3 and TRBJ1-1; D possibly corresponds to TRBD1 (5 bases). The CDR3 contains 13 residues. V lost 5 bases and J lost 5, with 12 bases in between. The V gene's germline CDR1 is SGHTA and CDR2 FQGTGA.

This sequence joins TRBV29-1 and TRBJ1-4; tentatively, D is TRBD1 (5 bases). Per the germline V gene, CDR1 is SQVTM and CDR2 is ANQGSEA. The CDR3 loop spans 12 amino acids. Deletions cut 5 bases from V and 4 bases from J, with 8 bases between. CDR3 sequence: CSVTGVNEKLFF. The CDR3 region has the DNA TGCAGCGTTACAGGAGTTAATGAAAAACTGTTTTTT.

In its sample, this clonotype was seen a few times. CDR3 in DNA: TGTGCCAGCAGCTTAGTGGACCGAGATAACTACGAGCAGTACTTC. Translation: CASSLVDRDNYEQYF. The chain employs TRBV7-2 and TRBJ2-7, with D uncertain. Germline CDR1 is SGHTA and CDR2 is FQGNSA. This CDR3 has 15 residues. V was clipped by 1 base and J by 3 bases, with 13 bases between them.

This clonotype was counted only a few times. The rearrangement joins TRBV10-3 to TRBJ1-5, with 7 bases aligning to TRBD1. The CDR3 consists of 16 residues. J lost 3 bases, V lost 2 bases, and 7 bases had no gene match. Looked up from germline, CDR1 is ENHRY and CDR2 is SYGVKD. The CDR3 loop reads CAISEATGDPNQPQHF. Here the CDR3 DNA reads TGTGCCATCAGTGAGGCAACAGGGGACCCCAATCAGCCCCAGCATTTT.